This TCR beta chain was captured in a study of T cells after yellow fever vaccination. Study as a whole: CD3, CD45RA, CCR7 and CD95 staining defined sorted EM, EMRA, CM and Tscm cells.

The table lists this clonotype with many counts. One entry per CDR3 protein results from TCRdb running MiXCR on the 5' RACE reads. The sample holds about 50,000 distinct CDR3 sequences, 5.7% seen once. Between the trimmed V and J ends, which lost 2 bases and 8 bases, there was a span of 9 bases. Germline lookup yields CDR1 SGHTA and CDR2 FQGNSA. The CDR3 is 12 residues long. The receptor comes from a man younger than 35 who received the YFV17D yellow fever vaccine. The material sequenced was PBMCs, either bulk or a sorted T-cell subset (CD4+, CD8+, memory, or dextramer-sorted; not recorded which), taken on the day of the yellow fever booster vaccination. The rearrangement uses TRBV7-2 and TRBJ1-2; weak D call: TRBD1 (6 bases). CDR3: CASSLSGEGYTF. CDR3 sequence (DNA): TGTGCCAGCAGCTTATCAGGGGAAGGCTACACCTTC.